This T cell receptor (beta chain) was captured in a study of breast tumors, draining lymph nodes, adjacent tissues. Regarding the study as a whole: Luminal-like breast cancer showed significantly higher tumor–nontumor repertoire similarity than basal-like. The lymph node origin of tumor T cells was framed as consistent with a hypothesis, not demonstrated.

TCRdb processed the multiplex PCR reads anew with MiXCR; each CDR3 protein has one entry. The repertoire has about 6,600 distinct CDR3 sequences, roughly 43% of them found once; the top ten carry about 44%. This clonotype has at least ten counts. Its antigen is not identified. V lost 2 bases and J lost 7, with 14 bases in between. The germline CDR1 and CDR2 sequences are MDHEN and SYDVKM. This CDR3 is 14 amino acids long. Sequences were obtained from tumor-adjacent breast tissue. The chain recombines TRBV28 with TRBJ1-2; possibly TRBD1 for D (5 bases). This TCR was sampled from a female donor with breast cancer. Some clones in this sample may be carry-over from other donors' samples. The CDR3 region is CASSLGTGRAGYTF. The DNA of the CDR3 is TGTGCCAGCAGTTTAGGGACGGGGCGCGCTGGCTACACCTTC.